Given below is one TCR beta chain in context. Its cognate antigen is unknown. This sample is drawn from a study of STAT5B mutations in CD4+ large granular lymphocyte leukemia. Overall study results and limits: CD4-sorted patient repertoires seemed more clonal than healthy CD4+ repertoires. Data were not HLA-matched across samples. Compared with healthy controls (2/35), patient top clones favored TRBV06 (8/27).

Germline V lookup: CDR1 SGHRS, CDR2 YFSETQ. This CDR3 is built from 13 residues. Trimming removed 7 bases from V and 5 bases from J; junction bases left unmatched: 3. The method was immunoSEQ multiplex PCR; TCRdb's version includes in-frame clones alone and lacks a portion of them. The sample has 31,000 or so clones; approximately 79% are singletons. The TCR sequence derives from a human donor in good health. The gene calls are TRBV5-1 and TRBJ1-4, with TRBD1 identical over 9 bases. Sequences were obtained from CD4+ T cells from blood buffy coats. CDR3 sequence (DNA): TGCGCCAGCCGCGGGACAGGGAATGAAAAACTGTTTTTT. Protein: CASRGTGNEKLFF.